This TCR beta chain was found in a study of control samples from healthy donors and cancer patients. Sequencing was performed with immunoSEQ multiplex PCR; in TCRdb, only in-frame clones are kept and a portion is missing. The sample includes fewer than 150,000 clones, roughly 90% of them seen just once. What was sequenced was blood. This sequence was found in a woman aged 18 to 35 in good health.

The CDR3 DNA follows: TGTGCCAGCAGTTCCCTTCCGACCGGTGGTGCAGATACGCAGTATTTT. Its translation is CASSSLPTGGADTQYF. The rearrangement joins TRBV6-5 to TRBJ2-3; D is unresolved. CDR3 length equals 16 residues. Germline loops: CDR1 MNHEY, CDR2 SVGAGI. Trimming took 4 bases from V and 4 from J, leaving 18 bases between them.